A single sample is the source of the 23 T cell receptor beta chains below, sequenced in a study of blood T cell repertoires in COVID-19. Using immunoSEQ multiplex PCR, the repertoire was profiled, and TCRdb retains in-frame clones only, with some absent. The sample includes a few hundred thousand clones, approximately 90% of them seen just once. The specimen sequenced was PBMCs or T cells enriched from blood (not recorded which). The receptors derive from a young woman who had recovered from COVID-19.

V usage is TRBV28 and J usage is TRBJ2-7; 8 nucleotides align to TRBD2. The germline V gene encodes CDR1 MDHEN and CDR2 SYDVKM. CDR3 length: 13 amino acids. After removal of 8 bases from V and 7 bases from J, the junction contained 10 bases not matched to a gene. Here the CDR3 reads CASGSSTSAEQYF. The CDR3 coding sequence is TGTGCCAGCGGGTCCTCGACTAGCGCTGAGCAGTACTTC.

This chain joins TRBV19 and TRBJ2-2; 7 bases line up with TRBD1. The CDR3 is made up of 15 amino acids. The germline V gene encodes CDR1 LNHDA and CDR2 SQIVND (reference sequence). The V and J ends lost 6 bases and 5 bases, in that order; junction bases with no gene match: 9. In DNA form, the CDR3 reads TGTGCCAGTAGGACTACAGGGGCCCCAACCGGGGAGCTGTTTTTT. Translation gives CASRTTGAPTGELFF.

V usage is TRBV19 and J usage is TRBJ1-1, with D possibly matching TRBD1 (5 bases). The CDR3 is made up of 14 amino acids. Per the germline V gene, CDR1 is LNHDA and CDR2 is SQIVND (reference sequence). Deletions cut 3 bases from V and 3 bases from J, with 11 bases between. CDR3: CASSMTGGDTEAFF. CDR3 DNA: TGTGCCAGTAGTATGACGGGAGGGGACACTGAAGCTTTCTTT.

This rearrangement joins TRBV28 to TRBJ2-5; 11 bases match TRBD2. This CDR3 region has 17 residues. Germline V CDR1 and CDR2: MDHEN, SYDVKM. Trimming cost V 1 base and J 4 bases; bases outside gene matches: 8. CDR3 loop: CASSLSGLAALGETQYF. In DNA, the CDR3 is TGTGCCAGCAGTTTATCGGGACTAGCGGCCCTAGGAGAGACCCAGTACTTC. The whole variable domain, remainder taken from reference TRBV28 and TRBJ2-5, is DVKVTQSSRYLVKRTGEKVFLECVQDMDHENMFWYRQDPGLGLRLIYFSYDVKMKEKGDIPEGYSVSREKKERFSLILESASTNQTSMYLCASSLSGLAALGETQYFGPGTRLLVL.

This sequence joins TRBV28 and TRBJ2-7; the match to TRBD1 covers 7 bases. The junction had 10 bases not matched to a gene; V was cut back by 7 bases and J by 4 bases. This CDR3 is built from 14 residues. Germline-derived CDR1 and CDR2 are MDHEN and SYDVKM. The CDR3 nucleotides read TGTGCCAGCAAGAAGGGGGCAGGCAGTTACGAGCAGTACTTC. Translated, it gives CASKKGAGSYEQYF.

The chain links TRBV7-3 to TRBJ1-1, with D maybe TRBD1 (5 bases). The V end was cut by 2 bases, the J end by 7 bases, with 11 bases between. The germline CDR1 and CDR2 sequences are SGHTA and FQGTGA. The CDR3 consists of 13 residues. CDR3 sequence: CASSLGQGLEAFF. Here the CDR3 DNA reads TGTGCCAGCAGCTTAGGGCAGGGCCTTGAAGCTTTCTTT.

The V and J genes are TRBV30 and TRBJ1-2, with TRBD1 identical over 11 bases. This CDR3 has 17 amino acids. The trim removed 1 base at V and 1 base at J, leaving 8 bases unmatched. The V gene's germline CDR1 is GTSNPN and CDR2 SVGIG (reference sequence). CDR3 region: CAWSGGTGGLFNYGYTF. The DNA of the CDR3 is TGTGCCTGGAGTGGAGGGACAGGGGGACTATTTAACTATGGCTACACCTTC.

The chain has TRBV14 and TRBJ2-5; D remains ambiguous. The germline V gene encodes CDR1 SGHDN and CDR2 FVKESK. The V gene lost 1 base and the J gene lost 2 bases, with 11 bases spanning the gap. The CDR3 extends over 15 amino acids. DNA for the CDR3: TGTGCCAGCAGCCAAGGGCTAGGCATTCAAGAGACCCAGTACTTC. As protein: CASSQGLGIQETQYF. The full variable domain, rest sourced from reference TRBV14 and TRBJ2-5, is EAGVTQFPSHSVIEKGQTVTLRCDPISGHDNLYWYRRVMGKEIKFLLHFVKESKQDESGMPNNRFLAERTGGTYSTLKVQPAELEDSGVYFCASSQGLGIQETQYFGPGTRLLVL.

The chain is built from TRBV30 and TRBJ1-4, with no clear D. The CDR3 extends over 13 amino acids. Trimming removed 8 bases at V and 0 bases at J, with 10 bases between. Germline CDR1 reads GTSNPN; CDR2 reads SVGIG (reference sequence). The CDR3 DNA reads TGTGCCCTGTTTCCTGCAACTAATGAAAAACTGTTTTTT. Protein: CALFPATNEKLFF.

Concerning this clone: Other nucleotide sequences from this sample produce the same CDR3. J is TRBJ1-5 and V is TRBV18, with D maybe TRBD1 (5 bases). CDR1 and CDR2 from the germline V gene are KGHSH and LQKENI. V dropped 3 bases and J dropped 4 bases, with 7 bases sitting between them. CDR3 length: 13 amino acids. The CDR3 reads CASSPGGNQPQHF. CDR3 sequence (DNA): TGTGCCAGCTCACCCGGGGGAAATCAGCCCCAGCATTTT.

There are a few counts of this clone. The chain couples TRBV6-1 to TRBJ1-5; 8 bases are shared with TRBD1. CDR3 size: 19 residues. With V trimmed by 2 bases and J by 10 bases, 22 bases remained unmatched. From germline, CDR1 is MNHNS and CDR2 SASEGT. CDR3 DNA: TGTGCCAGCAGTGAACGTTTTTTTTGGACAGGGAGTCCCACCTTACCCCAGCATTTT. It codes for CASSERFFWTGSPTLPQHF.

J is TRBJ2-5 and V is TRBV11-3; TRBD2 might be the D (6 bases). The length of the CDR3 is 16 residues. V was cut by 1 base and J by 2 bases, with 14 bases left in between. The V gene's germline CDR1 is SGHNT and CDR2 YENEEA. CDR3 sequence (DNA): TGTGCCAGCAGCTTAGGGTCGGGAGCGGATCAAGAGACCCAGTACTTC. It encodes CASSLGSGADQETQYF.

This chain joins TRBV6-5 and TRBJ1-5; no reliable D call. Germline CDR1 and CDR2: MNHEY and SVGAGI. The CDR3 length is 15 residues. The ends were cut back, 2 bases at V and 3 bases at J, with 11 bases in the middle. The CDR3 loop is CASSYTPGINQPQHF. The CDR3 bases are TGTGCCAGCAGTTACACCCCCGGGATCAATCAGCCCCAGCATTTT.

V gene TRBV2 combines with J gene TRBJ2-2; D remains ambiguous. V lost 7 bases and J 3 bases, leaving 6 bases between the germline ends. Germline lookup yields CDR1 SNHLY and CDR2 FYNNEI. The CDR3 has 12 amino acids. For the CDR3, the DNA is TGTGCCAGCACCAGTTACACCGGGGAGCTGTTTTTT. Protein product: CASTSYTGELFF.

The chain joins TRBV28 to TRBJ1-4; D is possibly TRBD1 (5 bases). This CDR3 has 16 residues. V was shortened by 5 bases and J by 0 bases, with 13 bases between the two germline ends. Germline V gene sequence: CDR1 MDHEN, CDR2 SYDVKM. CDR3 residues: CASSENGGATNEKLFF. The CDR3 DNA reads as TGTGCCAGCAGTGAGAATGGGGGGGCAACTAATGAAAAACTGTTTTTT.

V gene TRBV20-1 combines with J gene TRBJ1-2, with D tentatively TRBD1 (5 bases). V lost 2 bases and J 8 bases, leaving 9 bases between the germline ends. This CDR3 region has 11 residues. Germline V gene data show CDR1 as DFQATT and CDR2 as SNEGSKA (reference sequence). CDR3 DNA sequence: TGCAGTGCTAGAACCAGGGCGGGCTACACCTTC. Residues: CSARTRAGYTF.

CDR3 amino acids: CSVATSASSYEQYF. CDR3 bases: TGCAGCGTTGCCACTAGCGCTAGCTCCTACGAGCAGTACTTC. The chain recombines TRBV29-1 with TRBJ2-7; TRBD2 matches at 7 bases. Germline-derived CDR1 and CDR2 are SQVTM and ANQGSEA. The CDR3 covers 14 residues. V dropped 4 bases and J dropped 0; count of bases not matched to a gene: 6.

The genes are TRBV12-3 or TRBV12-4 and TRBJ2-1; 8 bases agree with TRBD2. CDR3 length: 13 amino acids. The V gene end was trimmed by 6 bases and the J gene end by 10 bases; junction bases not matched to a gene: 8. CDR3 region: CASSFNGGGEQFF. For the CDR3, the DNA is TGTGCCAGCAGCTTTAACGGGGGGGGCGAGCAGTTCTTC.

The CDR3 region is CASSREGGADTQYF. The CDR3 coding sequence is TGCGCCAGCAGCCGCGAGGGCGGGGCTGATACGCAGTATTTT. The rearrangement uses TRBV5-1 and TRBJ2-3; tentative D call: TRBD2 (6 bases). The length of the CDR3 is 14 residues. Germline CDR1 is SGHRS and CDR2 is YFSETQ. V was cut by 4 bases and J by 6 bases, with 15 bases left in between.

This chain joins TRBV7-9 and TRBJ1-5, with a tentative D call TRBD1 (6 bases). V lost 0 bases to trimming and J lost 1 base, with 13 bases between them. The CDR3 has 17 residues. The germline CDR1 and CDR2 sequences are SEHNR and FQNEAQ (reference sequence). Here the CDR3 reads CASSLAGASGSNQPQHF. CDR3 DNA sequence: TGTGCCAGCAGCTTAGCGGGGGCTTCAGGGAGCAATCAGCCCCAGCATTTT.

This sequence joins TRBV11-1 and TRBJ1-1; TRBD1 might be the D (5 bases). There are 15 residues in the CDR3. V was shortened by 3 bases and J by 2 bases, with 13 bases between the two germline ends. Germline V gene lookup returns CDR1 SGHAT and CDR2 FQDESV (reference sequence). In nucleotides, the CDR3 is TGTGCCAGCAGCTTTTCGGGGGGGATTAACACTGAAGCTTTCTTT. It encodes CASSFSGGINTEAFF.

In the case of this clone: The identical CDR3 is also encoded by other nucleotide sequences in the sample. This chain joins TRBV30 and TRBJ1-2; TRBD1 matches at 10 bases. V was clipped by 3 bases and J by 6 bases; unmatched bases: 4. The length of the CDR3 is 13 residues. From germline, CDR1 is GTSNPN and CDR2 SVGIG (reference sequence). The CDR3 coding sequence is TGTGCCTGGAGCGTGGGGACAGGGGATGGCTACACCTTC. Translation: CAWSVGTGDGYTF.

In nucleotides, the CDR3 is TGTGCCAGCAGAGGGACATCGAACACTGAAGCTTTCTTT. Its translation: CASRGTSNTEAFF. The chain has TRBV12-3 or TRBV12-4 and TRBJ1-1; D may be TRBD1 (6 bases). CDR3 size: 13 residues. V gave up 6 bases and J gave up 1 base, with 9 bases separating them.